These 9 T cell receptor beta chains originate from one sample sequenced in a study of cytomegalovirus exposure and HLA in healthy donors. The PCR had 60 Vbeta and 13 Jbeta primers. Sequenced by immunoSEQ multiplex PCR; TCRdb stores in-frame clones only, minus some. The profile shows under 150,000 clones, more than 60% of them singletons. The source material was PBMCs. These receptors were collected from a woman aged 18-29 years in good health and CMV-seronegative.

The J gene is TRBJ2-1, the V gene TRBV30; TRBD2 matches 11 bases. The trim removed 2 bases at V and 14 bases at J, leaving 8 bases unmatched. The CDR3 has 13 amino acids. Germline V gene lookup returns CDR1 GTSNPN and CDR2 SVGIG (reference sequence). CDR3 sequence (DNA): TGTGCCTGGAGTAGTCTAGCGGGAGGTCTCGAGTTCTTC. Protein sequence: CAWSSLAGGLEFF.

V gene TRBV29-1 combines with J gene TRBJ1-2, with a possible D match to TRBD1 (6 bases). Trimming took off 4 bases at V and 4 bases at J, with 13 bases between the two ends. Per the germline V gene, CDR1 is SQVTM and CDR2 is ANQGSEA. The CDR3 runs 13 residues. The CDR3 bases are TGCAGCGTTGCGGTAGGGGGTGCCTATGGCTACACCTTC. Translating it yields CSVAVGGAYGYTF.

This clone appeared a single time. This sequence joins TRBV6-1 and TRBJ1-5; 7 bases map to TRBD1. The germline V gene has CDR1 MNHNS and CDR2 SASEGT. Germline trimming cut 3 bases from V and 0 bases from J; bases unmatched to any gene: 8. The CDR3 spans 17 residues. CDR3 nucleotide sequence: TGTGCCAGCAGTGATGGGACAGACCCTTATAGCAATCAGCCCCAGCATTTT. This gives the protein CASSDGTDPYSNQPQHF.

The V and J genes are TRBV7-9 and TRBJ2-2; a possible D gene is TRBD1 (5 bases). This CDR3 has 16 amino acids. V gave up 2 bases and J gave up 5 bases, with 15 bases separating them. Germline CDR1 is SEHNR and CDR2 is FQNEAQ (reference sequence). As DNA, the CDR3 is TGTGCCAGCAGCTTATTTCCAGCAGGGTATACCGGGGAGCTGTTTTTT. Amino acid sequence: CASSLFPAGYTGELFF.

The chain links TRBV5-5 to TRBJ2-7, with 7 bases that match TRBD1. Germline V gene sequence: CDR1 SGHKS, CDR2 YYEKEE (reference sequence). Trimming took 4 bases from V and 6 from J; bases not matched to a gene: 16. CDR3 length: 16 amino acids. DNA for the CDR3: TGTGCCAGCAGCCCCGAGGACAGGAGATTCACCCCCGAGCAGTACTTC. Residues: CASSPEDRRFTPEQYF.

V and J are TRBV5-4 and TRBJ2-2; tentatively, D is TRBD1 (7 bases). The germline V gene encodes CDR1 SGHNT and CDR2 YYREEE (reference sequence). There are 16 residues in the CDR3. Trimming removed 4 bases from V and 1 base from J, with 14 bases in between. CDR3 residues: CASSQGGRENTGELFF. For the CDR3, the DNA is TGTGCCAGCAGCCAGGGGGGACGAGAGAACACCGGGGAGCTGTTTTTT.

This chain connects TRBV30 to TRBJ1-2, with D tentatively TRBD1 (6 bases). CDR1 and CDR2 from the germline V gene are GTSNPN and SVGIG (reference sequence). Trimming left V 7 bases short and J 6 bases short, with 21 bases between. CDR3 length: 14 residues. CDR3 DNA: TGTGCCTCGCTCAAACAGGGACCCTTCAATGGCTACACCTTC. Translated, it gives CASLKQGPFNGYTF.

The chain combines TRBV5-1 with TRBJ2-5; D gene uncertain. Germline V CDR1 and CDR2: SGHRS, YFSETQ. Trimming stripped 4 bases from V and 0 bases from J, with 10 bases between. CDR3 length: 14 amino acids. CDR3 nucleotide sequence: TGCGCCAGCAGCGCCCGAGTAAACCAAGAGACCCAGTACTTC. It translates to CASSARVNQETQYF.

The chain recombines TRBV5-6 with TRBJ2-7, with D possibly being TRBD2 (7 bases). The CDR3 loop spans 15 amino acids. V was cut by 4 bases and J by 2 bases, with 16 bases left in between. In germline, CDR1 is SGHDT, CDR2 YYEEEE. This chain's CDR3 is CASSVVGGGPYEQYF. CDR3 coding DNA: TGTGCCAGCAGCGTCGTGGGGGGGGGCCCCTACGAGCAGTACTTC.